This T cell receptor beta chain stems from a study of blood T cell repertoires in COVID-19. Across the study: Acute and convalescent COVID-19 specimens originated in the United States, Italy and Spain. Nucleic acid was either cDNA or gDNA, and it came from T cells, B-cell-depleted T cells, or PBMCs.

How the authors handled the data: Cell counts per sample came from amplifying reference gene primers. The assay was immunoSEQ multiplex PCR, and TCRdb's table has in-frame clones only and misses some. That table gives V, J and clone size, and the DNA gave D and trimming. The data show about 120,000 clones, with roughly 75% seen just once and about a sixth held by the top ten. Trimming stripped 2 bases from V and 6 bases from J, with 16 bases between. The germline V gene encodes CDR1 KGHSH and CDR2 LQKENI. CDR3 size: 16 residues. The count of this clone is one. The chain employs TRBV18 and TRBJ1-4, with D tentatively TRBD1 (5 bases). Sequenced material: peripheral blood. The sequence was collected from a man between 60 and 75 years old with active or convalescent COVID-19. This CDR3 reads CASSPAGMDGDEKLFF. CDR3 nucleotides: TGTGCCAGCTCACCAGCAGGGATGGACGGTGATGAAAAACTGTTTTTT.